This TCR beta chain is from a study of blood T cell repertoires in COVID-19. Study details: Samples of COVID-19 (acute and convalescent) were obtained from the United States, Italy and Spain.

TCRdb keeps only in-frame clones here, not all; method: immunoSEQ multiplex PCR. The data hold under 450,000 clones, with more than 85% observed a single time. A PCR-confirmed or clinician-diagnosed COVID-19 case had contacted exposed participants within 2 weeks of entry. The CDR3 covers 15 residues. Trimming cost V 8 bases and J 5 bases, with 21 bases left between them. The germline V gene encodes CDR1 SGHTA and CDR2 FQGNSA. Sequences were obtained from PBMCs or T cells enriched from blood (not recorded which). V gene TRBV7-2 combines with J gene TRBJ2-5, with D maybe TRBD2 (6 bases). The TCR originated in a middle-aged woman who had been exposed to COVID-19. Here the CDR3 DNA reads TGTGCCAGCGCCCGTCGCGGCGGGGCGCGGGAGACCCAGTACTTC. It encodes CASARRGGARETQYF.